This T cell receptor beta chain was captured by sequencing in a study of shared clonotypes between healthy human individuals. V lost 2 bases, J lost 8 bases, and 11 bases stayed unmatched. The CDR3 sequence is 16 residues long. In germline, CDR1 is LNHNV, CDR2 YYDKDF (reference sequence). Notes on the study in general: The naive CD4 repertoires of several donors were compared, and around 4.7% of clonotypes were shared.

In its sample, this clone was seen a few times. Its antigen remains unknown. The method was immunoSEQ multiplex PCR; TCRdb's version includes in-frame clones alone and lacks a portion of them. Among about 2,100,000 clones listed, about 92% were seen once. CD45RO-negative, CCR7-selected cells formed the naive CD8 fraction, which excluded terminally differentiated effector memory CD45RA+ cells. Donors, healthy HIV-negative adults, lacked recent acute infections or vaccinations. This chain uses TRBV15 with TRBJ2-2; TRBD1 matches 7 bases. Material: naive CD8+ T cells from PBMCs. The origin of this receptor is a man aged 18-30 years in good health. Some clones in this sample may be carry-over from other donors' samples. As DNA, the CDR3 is TGTGCCACCAGCAGACAACGACAGGGAATGGGTGGGGAGCTGTTTTTT. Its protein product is CATSRQRQGMGGELFF.